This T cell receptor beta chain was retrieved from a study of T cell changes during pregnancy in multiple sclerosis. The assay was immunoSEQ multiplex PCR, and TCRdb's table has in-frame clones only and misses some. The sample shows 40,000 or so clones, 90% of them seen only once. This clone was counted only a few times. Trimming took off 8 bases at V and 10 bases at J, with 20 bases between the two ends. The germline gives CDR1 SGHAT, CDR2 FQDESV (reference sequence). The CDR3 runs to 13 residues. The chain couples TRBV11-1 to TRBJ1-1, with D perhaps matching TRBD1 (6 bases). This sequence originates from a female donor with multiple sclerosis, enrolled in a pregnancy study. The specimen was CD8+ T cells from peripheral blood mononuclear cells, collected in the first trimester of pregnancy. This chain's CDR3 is CASDSHGGARAFF. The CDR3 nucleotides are TGTGCCAGCGACTCCCACGGGGGGGCGAGAGCTTTCTTT.